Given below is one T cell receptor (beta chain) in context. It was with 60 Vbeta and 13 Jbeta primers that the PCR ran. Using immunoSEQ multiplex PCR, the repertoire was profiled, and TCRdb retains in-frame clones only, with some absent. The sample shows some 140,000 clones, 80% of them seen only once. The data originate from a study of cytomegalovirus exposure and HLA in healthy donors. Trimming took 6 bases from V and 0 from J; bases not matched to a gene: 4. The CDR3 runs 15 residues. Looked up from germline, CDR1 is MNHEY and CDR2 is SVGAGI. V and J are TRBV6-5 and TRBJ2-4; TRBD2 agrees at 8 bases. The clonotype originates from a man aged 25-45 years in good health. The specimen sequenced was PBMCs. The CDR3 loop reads CASSLGGGAKNIQYF. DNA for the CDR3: TGTGCCAGCAGCCTCGGGGGGGGAGCCAAAAACATTCAGTACTTC.